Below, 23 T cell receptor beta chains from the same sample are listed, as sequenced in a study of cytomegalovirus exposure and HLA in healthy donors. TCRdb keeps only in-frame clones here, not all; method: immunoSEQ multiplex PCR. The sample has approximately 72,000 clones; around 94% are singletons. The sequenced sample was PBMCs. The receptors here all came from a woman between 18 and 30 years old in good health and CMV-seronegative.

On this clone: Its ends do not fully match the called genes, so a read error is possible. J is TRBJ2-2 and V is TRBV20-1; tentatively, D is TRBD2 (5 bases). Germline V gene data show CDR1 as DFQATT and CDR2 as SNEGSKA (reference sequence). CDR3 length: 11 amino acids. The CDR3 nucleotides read TGCAGTGCCCGAACGAGAGGGATCTCTGTCTTT. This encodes CSARTRGISVF.

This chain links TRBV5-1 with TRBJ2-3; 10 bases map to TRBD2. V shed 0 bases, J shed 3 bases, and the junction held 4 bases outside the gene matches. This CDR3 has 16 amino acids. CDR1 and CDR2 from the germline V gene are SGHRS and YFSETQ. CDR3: CASSLGAGGQTDTQYF. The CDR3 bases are TGCGCCAGCAGCTTGGGAGCGGGGGGGCAGACAGATACGCAGTATTTT.

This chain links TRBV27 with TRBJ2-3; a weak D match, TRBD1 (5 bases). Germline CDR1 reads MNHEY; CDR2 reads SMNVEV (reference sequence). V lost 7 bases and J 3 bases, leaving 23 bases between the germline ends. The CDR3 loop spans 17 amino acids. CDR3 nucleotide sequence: TGTGCCAGCACCAGCCTAATGAATGGGGCCCTAACAGATACGCAGTATTTT. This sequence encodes CASTSLMNGALTDTQYF.

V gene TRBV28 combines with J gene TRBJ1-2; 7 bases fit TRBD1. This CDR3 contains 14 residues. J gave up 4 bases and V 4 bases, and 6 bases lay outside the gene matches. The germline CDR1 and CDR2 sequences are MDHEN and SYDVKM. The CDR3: CASSSLGDSYGYTF. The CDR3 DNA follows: TGTGCCAGCAGTTCACTCGGGGACAGCTATGGCTACACCTTC.

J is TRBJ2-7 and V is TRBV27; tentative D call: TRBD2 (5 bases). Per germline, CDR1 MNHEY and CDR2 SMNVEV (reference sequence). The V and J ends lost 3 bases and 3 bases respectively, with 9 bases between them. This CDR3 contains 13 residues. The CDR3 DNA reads TGTGCCAGCAGTTTCGGACGGGGCTACGAGCAGTACTTC. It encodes CASSFGRGYEQYF.

CDR3 in DNA: TGTGCCAGCATCTTACGGACTAGCGGGGAGAACAAAGAGACCCAGTACTTC. It yields the protein CASILRTSGENKETQYF. The chain recombines TRBV2 with TRBJ2-5, with TRBD2 identical over 12 bases. Germline values: CDR1 SNHLY, CDR2 FYNNEI. The junction had 12 bases not matched to a gene; V was cut back by 7 bases and J by 3 bases. The CDR3 is made up of 17 amino acids.

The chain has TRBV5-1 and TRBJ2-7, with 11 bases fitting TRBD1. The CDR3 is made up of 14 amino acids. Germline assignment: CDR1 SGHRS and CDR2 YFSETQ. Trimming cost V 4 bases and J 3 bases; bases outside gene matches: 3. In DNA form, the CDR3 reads TGCGCCAGCAGCCACGGGACAGGGGGCTACGAGCAGTACTTC. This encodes CASSHGTGGYEQYF.

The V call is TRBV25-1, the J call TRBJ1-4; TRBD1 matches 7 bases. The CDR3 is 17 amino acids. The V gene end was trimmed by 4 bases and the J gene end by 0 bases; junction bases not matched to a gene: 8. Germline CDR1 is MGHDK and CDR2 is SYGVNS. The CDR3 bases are TGTGCCAGCAGTGCCAGAGACAGGGTTGCAACTAATGAAAAACTGTTTTTT. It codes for CASSARDRVATNEKLFF.

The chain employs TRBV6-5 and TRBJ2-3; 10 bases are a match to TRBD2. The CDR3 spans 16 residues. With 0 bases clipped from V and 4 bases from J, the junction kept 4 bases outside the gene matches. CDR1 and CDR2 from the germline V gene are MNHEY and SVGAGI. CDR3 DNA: TGTGCCAGCAGTTACTCTTCCAGCGGGGGGGCAGATACGCAGTATTTT. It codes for CASSYSSSGGADTQYF.

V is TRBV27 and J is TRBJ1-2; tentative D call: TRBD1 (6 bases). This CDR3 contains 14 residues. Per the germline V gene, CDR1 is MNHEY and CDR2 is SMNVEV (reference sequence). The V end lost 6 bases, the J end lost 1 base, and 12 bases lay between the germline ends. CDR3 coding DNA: TGTGCCAGCAGGTCCCAGGGGCTTAACTATGGCTACACCTTC. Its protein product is CASRSQGLNYGYTF.

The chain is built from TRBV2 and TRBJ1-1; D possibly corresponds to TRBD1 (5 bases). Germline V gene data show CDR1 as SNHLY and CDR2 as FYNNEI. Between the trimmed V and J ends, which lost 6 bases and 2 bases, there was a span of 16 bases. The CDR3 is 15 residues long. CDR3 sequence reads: CASSSGHIANTEAFF. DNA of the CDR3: TGTGCCAGCAGCTCCGGACACATCGCAAACACTGAAGCTTTCTTT.

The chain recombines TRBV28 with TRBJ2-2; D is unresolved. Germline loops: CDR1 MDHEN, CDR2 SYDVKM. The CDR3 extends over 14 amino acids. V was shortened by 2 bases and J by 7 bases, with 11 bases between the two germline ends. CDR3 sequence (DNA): TGTGCCAGCAGTTTAGTCAGGTTGGGCGGGGAGCTGTTTTTT. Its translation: CASSLVRLGGELFF.

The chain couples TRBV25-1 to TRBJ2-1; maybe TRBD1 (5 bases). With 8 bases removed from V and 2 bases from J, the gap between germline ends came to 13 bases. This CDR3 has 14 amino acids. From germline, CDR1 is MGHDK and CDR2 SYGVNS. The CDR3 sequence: CASWSKGTYNEQFF. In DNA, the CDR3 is TGTGCCAGCTGGAGCAAGGGGACCTACAATGAGCAGTTCTTC.

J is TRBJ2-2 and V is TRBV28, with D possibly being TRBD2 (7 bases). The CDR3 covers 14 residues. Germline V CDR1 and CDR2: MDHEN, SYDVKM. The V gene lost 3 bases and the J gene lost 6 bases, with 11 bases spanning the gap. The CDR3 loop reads CASSLGGAAGELFF. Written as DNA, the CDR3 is TGTGCCAGCAGTTTGGGGGGGGCGGCCGGGGAGCTGTTTTTT.

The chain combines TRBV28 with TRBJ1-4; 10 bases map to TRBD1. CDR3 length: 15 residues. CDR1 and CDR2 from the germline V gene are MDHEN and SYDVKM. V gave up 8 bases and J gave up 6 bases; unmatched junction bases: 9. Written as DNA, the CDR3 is TGTGCCAGCGGCCTGCTCGGGACAGGGGATGAAAAACTGTTTTTT. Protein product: CASGLLGTGDEKLFF.

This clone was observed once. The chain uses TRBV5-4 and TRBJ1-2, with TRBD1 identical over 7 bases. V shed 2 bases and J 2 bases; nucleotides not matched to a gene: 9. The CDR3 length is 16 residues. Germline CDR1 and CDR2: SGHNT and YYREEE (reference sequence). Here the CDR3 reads CASSFSQLQGNYGYTF. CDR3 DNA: TGTGCCAGCAGCTTCTCCCAACTACAGGGGAACTATGGCTACACCTTC.

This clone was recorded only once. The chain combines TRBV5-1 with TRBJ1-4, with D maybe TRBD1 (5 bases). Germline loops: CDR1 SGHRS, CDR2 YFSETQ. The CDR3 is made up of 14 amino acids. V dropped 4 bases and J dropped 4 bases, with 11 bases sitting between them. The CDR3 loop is CASSGGDLNEKLFF. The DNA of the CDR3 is TGCGCCAGCAGCGGAGGGGACCTTAATGAAAAACTGTTTTTT.

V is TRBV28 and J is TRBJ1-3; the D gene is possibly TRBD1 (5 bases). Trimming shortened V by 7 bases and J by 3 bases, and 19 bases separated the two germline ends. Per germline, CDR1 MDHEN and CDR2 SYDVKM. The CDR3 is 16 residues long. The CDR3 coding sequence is TGTGCCAGCACAAGTCCCCAGGGCGTAATTGGAAACACCATATATTTT. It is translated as CASTSPQGVIGNTIYF.

The CDR3 protein is CATSRGYETGTSGVGGELFF. DNA of the CDR3: TGTGCCACCAGCAGAGGGTACGAAACCGGGACTAGCGGGGTCGGCGGGGAGCTGTTTTTT. This chain links TRBV15 with TRBJ2-2, with 13 nucleotides matching TRBD2. V gave up 1 base and J gave up 7 bases; unmatched junction bases: 15. The germline CDR1 and CDR2 sequences are LNHNV and YYDKDF (reference sequence). This CDR3 spans 20 amino acids.

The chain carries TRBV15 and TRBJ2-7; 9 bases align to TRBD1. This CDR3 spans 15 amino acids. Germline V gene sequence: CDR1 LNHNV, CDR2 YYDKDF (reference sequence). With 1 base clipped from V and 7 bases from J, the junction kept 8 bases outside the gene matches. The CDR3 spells CATSRVGQGRREQYF. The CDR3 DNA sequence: TGTGCCACCAGCAGAGTGGGACAGGGTAGGCGAGAGCAGTACTTC.

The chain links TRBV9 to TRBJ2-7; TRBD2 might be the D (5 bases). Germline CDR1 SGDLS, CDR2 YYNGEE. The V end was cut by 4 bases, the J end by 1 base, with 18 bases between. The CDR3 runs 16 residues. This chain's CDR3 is CASSPLDSTSSYEQYF. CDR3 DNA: TGTGCCAGCAGCCCCCTGGACTCCACAAGTTCCTACGAGCAGTACTTC.

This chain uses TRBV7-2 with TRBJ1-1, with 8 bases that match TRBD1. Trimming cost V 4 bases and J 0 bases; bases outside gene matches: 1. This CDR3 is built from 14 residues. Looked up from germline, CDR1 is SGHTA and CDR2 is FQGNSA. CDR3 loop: CASSSQGVNTEAFF. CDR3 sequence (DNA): TGTGCCAGCAGCTCACAGGGGGTGAACACTGAAGCTTTCTTT.

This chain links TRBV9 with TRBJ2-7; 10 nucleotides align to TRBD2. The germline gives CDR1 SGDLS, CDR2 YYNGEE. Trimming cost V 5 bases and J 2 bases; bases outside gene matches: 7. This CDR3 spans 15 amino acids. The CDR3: CASSVSSGGAYEQYF. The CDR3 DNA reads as TGTGCCAGCAGTGTATCTAGCGGGGGCGCCTACGAGCAGTACTTC. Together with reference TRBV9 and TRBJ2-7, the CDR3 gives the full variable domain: DSGVTQTPKHLITATGQRVTLRCSPRSGDLSVYWYQQSLDQGLQFLIQYYNGEERAKGNILERFSAQQFPDLHSELNLSSLELGDSALYFCASSVSSGGAYEQYFGPGTRLTVT.